Here is one T cell receptor beta chain with its context. Trimming took off 3 bases at V and 0 bases at J, with 7 bases between the two ends. The CDR3 runs to 14 residues. The source material, RNA transcripts, was used to amplify TCR beta CDR3 regions. First-round RT-PCR of the TCR CDR3 relied on the HTBI primer set. One entry per CDR3 protein results from TCRdb running MiXCR on the multiplex PCR reads. The table includes 400,000 to 500,000 distinct CDR3 sequences, around 15% detected once. This sample stems from a study of T cells in Graves' hyperthyroidism and ophthalmopathy. The origin of this receptor is a woman aged 18-30 years with Graves' hyperthyroidism. The sample comprised blood. The J gene is TRBJ2-3, the V gene TRBV12-3 or TRBV12-4, with D tentatively TRBD1 (5 bases). The CDR3: CASSFRQSTDTQYF. The CDR3, as DNA: TGTGCCAGCAGTTTTCGACAGAGCACAGATACGCAGTATTTT.